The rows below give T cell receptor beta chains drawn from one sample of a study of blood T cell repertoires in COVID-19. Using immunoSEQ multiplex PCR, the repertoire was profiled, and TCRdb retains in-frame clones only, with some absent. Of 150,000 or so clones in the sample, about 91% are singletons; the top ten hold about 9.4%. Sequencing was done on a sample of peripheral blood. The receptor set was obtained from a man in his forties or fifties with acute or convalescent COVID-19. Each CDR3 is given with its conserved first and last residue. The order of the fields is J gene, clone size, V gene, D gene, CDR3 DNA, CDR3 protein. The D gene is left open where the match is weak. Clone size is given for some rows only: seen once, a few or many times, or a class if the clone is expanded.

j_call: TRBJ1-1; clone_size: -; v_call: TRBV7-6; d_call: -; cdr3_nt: TGTGCCAGCAGCCGCCCGGGGAGCGGGAACACTGAAGCTTTCTTT; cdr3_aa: CASSRPGSGNTEAFF
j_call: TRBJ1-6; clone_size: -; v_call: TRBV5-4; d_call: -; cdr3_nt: TGTGCCAGCAGCTTGGCCCTGCAGAATTTCAATTCACCCCTCCACTTT; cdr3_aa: CASSLALQNFNSPLHF
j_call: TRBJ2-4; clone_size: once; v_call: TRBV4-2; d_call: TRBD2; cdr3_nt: TGTGCCAGCAGCCCCGGGATATTAGCGGGTGGATCGGCCAAAAACATTCAGTACTTC; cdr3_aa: CASSPGILAGGSAKNIQYF
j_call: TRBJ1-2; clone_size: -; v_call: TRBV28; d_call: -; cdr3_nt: TGTGCCAGCAGTTTAGGGGGGGGCGAAGGTAATGGCTACACCTTC; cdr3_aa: CASSLGGGEGNGYTF
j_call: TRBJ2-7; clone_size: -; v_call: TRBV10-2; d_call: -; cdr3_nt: TGCGCCAGCAGTGAGTCAAGGCTAGCGCTTTACGAGCAGTACTTC; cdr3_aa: CASSESRLALYEQYF
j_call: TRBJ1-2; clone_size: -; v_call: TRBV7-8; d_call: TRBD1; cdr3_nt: TGTGCCAGCAGCTTGACAGGGGAGTATGGCTACACCTTC; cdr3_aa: CASSLTGEYGYTF
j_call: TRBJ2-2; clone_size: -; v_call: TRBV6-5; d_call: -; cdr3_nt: TGTGCCAGCAGGCACAGGGCTTTAACCGGGGAGCTGTTTTTT; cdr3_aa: CASRHRALTGELFF
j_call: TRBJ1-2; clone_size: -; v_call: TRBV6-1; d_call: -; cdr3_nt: TGTGCCAGCAGTGAGAACGCGGCAGGGTATGGCTACACCTTC; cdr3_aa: CASSENAAGYGYTF
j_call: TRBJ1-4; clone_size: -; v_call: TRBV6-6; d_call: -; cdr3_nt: TGTGCCAGCAGTCACGAGGGGTGGTTTTTTGGACAGCTTCTTGGAACTAATGAAAAACTGTTTTTT; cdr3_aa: CASSHEGWFFGQLLGTNEKLFF
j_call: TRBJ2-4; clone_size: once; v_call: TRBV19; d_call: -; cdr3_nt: TGTGCCAGTAATTTTCGGGATAACATTCAGTACTTC; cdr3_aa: CASNFRDNIQYF
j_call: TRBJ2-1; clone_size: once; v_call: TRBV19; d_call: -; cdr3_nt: TGTGCCAGTACGACCGACGGGAGCTCCTACAATGAGCAGTTCTTC; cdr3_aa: CASTTDGSSYNEQFF
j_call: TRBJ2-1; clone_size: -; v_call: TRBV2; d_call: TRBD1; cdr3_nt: TGTGCCAGCAGGCGGAAGGACAGGGGCCATGAGCAGTTCTTC; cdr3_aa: CASRRKDRGHEQFF
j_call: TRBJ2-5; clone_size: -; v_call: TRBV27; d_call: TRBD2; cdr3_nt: TGTGCCAGCAGTTTTCGCGTCACCGGGACTAGCCAAGAGACCCAGTACTTC; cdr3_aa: CASSFRVTGTSQETQYF
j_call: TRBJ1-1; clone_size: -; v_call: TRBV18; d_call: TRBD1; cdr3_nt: TGTGCCAGCTCACCACCGACAGGACAGGGGGAAGAAGCTTTCTTT; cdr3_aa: CASSPPTGQGEEAFF
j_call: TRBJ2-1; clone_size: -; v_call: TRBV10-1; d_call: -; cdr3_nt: TGCGCCAGCAGTGAGTCCCACAGCTACAATGAGCAGTTCTTC; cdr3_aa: CASSESHSYNEQFF
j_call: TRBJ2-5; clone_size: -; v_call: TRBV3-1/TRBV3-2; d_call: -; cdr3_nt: TGTGCCAGCAGCCAACTCCCAGCAGGGTCGGAGACCCAGTACTTC; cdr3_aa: CASSQLPAGSETQYF
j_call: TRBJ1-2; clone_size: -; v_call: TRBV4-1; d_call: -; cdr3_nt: TGCGCCAGCAGCCAAGAGGAGGGACTCGGTGGCTACACCTTC; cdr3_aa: CASSQEEGLGGYTF
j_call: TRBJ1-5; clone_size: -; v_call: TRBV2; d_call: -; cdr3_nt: TGTGCCAGAGGGGGGGGGAGATCGGGCAATCAGCCCCAGCATTTT; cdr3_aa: CARGGGRSGNQPQHF
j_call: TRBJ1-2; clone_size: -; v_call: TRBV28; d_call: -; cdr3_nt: TGTGCCAGCAGCTCTTTGGCCGGGGTCCAGGGCTACACCTTC; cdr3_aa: CASSSLAGVQGYTF
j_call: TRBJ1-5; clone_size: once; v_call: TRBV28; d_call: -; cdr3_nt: TGTGCCAGCACCTCCGTGGTGGGGCTGAATCAGCCCCAGCATTTT; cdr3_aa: CASTSVVGLNQPQHF
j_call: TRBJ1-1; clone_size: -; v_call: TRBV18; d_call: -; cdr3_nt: TGTGCCAGCTCACCACCGGGGGGGTCCCCTGAAGCTTTCTTT; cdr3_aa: CASSPPGGSPEAFF
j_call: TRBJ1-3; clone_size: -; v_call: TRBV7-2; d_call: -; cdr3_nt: TGTGCCAGCAGCTTAGACAACTCTGGAAACACCATATATTTT; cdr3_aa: CASSLDNSGNTIYF
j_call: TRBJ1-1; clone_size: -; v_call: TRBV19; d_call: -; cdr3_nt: TGTGCCAGTAGTATTCACAGAGAGAACACTGAAGCTTTCTTT; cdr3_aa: CASSIHRENTEAFF
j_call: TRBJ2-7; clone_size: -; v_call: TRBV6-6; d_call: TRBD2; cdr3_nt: TGTGCCACCCGGACTAGCGGATCCTACGAGCAGTACTTC; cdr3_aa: CATRTSGSYEQYF
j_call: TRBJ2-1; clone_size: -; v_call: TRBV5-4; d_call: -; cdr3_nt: TGTGCCAGCAGCTCGCTGCTAGATGAGCAGTTCTTC; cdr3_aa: CASSSLLDEQFF
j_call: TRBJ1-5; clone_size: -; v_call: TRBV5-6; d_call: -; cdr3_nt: TGTGCCAGCAGCTTGACCCACCCTACCGGCAATCAGCCCCAGCATTTT; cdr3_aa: CASSLTHPTGNQPQHF
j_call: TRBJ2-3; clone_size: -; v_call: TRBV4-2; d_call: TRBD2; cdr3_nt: TGTGCCAGCAGCCAAGAGGGGTTAGCGGGACCCCAGGATACGCAGTATTTT; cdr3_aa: CASSQEGLAGPQDTQYF
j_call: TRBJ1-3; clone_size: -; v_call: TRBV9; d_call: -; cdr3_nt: TGTGCCAGCAGCGTAGATGGAGGGATCTCTGGAAACACCATATATTTT; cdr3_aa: CASSVDGGISGNTIYF
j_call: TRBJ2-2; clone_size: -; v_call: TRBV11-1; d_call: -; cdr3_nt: TGTGCCAGCAGGTCCGGGGCGGGAACACGCACCGGGGAGCTGTTTTTT; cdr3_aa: CASRSGAGTRTGELFF
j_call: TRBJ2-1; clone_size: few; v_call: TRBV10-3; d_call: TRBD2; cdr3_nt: TGTGCCATCAGTGCGGGGGGCTCCTACAATGAGCAGTTCTTC; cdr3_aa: CAISAGGSYNEQFF
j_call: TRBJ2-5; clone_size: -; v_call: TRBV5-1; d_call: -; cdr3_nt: TGCGCCAGCAGCTCCACAGGGTTCCTAGAGACCCAGTACTTC; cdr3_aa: CASSSTGFLETQYF
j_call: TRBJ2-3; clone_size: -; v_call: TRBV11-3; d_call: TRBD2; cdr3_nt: TGTGCCAGCAGCTTGGGCCTCCAGCGGGAGCTAGCAGATACGCAGTATTTT; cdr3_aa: CASSLGLQRELADTQYF
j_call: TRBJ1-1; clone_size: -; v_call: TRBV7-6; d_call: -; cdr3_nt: TGTGCCAGCAGCCGGGGACACATGAACACTGAAGCTTTCTTT; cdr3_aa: CASSRGHMNTEAFF
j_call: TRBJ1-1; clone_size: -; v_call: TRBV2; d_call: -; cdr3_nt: TGTGCCAGCAGCGCAGAGGGGAACACTGAAGCTTTCTTT; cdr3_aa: CASSAEGNTEAFF
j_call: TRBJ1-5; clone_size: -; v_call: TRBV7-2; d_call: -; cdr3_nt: TGTGCCAGCAGCCAGAGGGATCAGCCCCAGCATTTT; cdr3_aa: CASSQRDQPQHF
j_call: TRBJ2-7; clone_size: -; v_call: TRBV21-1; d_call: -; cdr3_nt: TGTGCCAGTCGGAGAAGCTACGAGCAGTACTTC; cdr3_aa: CASRRSYEQYF
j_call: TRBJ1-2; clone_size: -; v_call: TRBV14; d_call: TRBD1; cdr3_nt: TGTGCCAGCAGCTTCACAGGGGGCCCGTTTGGTGGCTACACCTTC; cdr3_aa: CASSFTGGPFGGYTF
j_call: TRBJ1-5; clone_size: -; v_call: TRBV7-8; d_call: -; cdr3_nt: TGTGCCACTACACCGTCCAGGGCCCATTATAGCAATCAGCCCCAGCATTTT; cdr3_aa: CATTPSRAHYSNQPQHF